Following are 32 T cell receptor beta chains from one sample sequenced in a study of blood T cell repertoires in COVID-19. Repertoires were generated with immunoSEQ multiplex PCR, while TCRdb's copy carries only in-frame clones and drops some. The sample records around 120,000 clones, over 70% being singletons. The sequenced sample consisted of peripheral blood. The receptors come from a man aged 70 or older with acute or convalescent COVID-19.

This chain links TRBV9 with TRBJ2-5; D possibly corresponds to TRBD2 (7 bases). CDR3 length equals 15 residues. The V gene's germline CDR1 is SGDLS and CDR2 YYNGEE. Trimming shortened V by 4 bases and J by 4 bases, and 17 bases separated the two germline ends. Here the CDR3 reads CASSSPGGGLETQYF. The CDR3 DNA is TGTGCCAGCAGCTCCCCGGGGGGCGGGTTAGAGACCCAGTACTTC. Using reference TRBV9 and TRBJ2-5 for the parts outside the CDR3, the full variable domain is DSGVTQTPKHLITATGQRVTLRCSPRSGDLSVYWYQQSLDQGLQFLIQYYNGEERAKGNILERFSAQQFPDLHSELNLSSLELGDSALYFCASSSPGGGLETQYFGPGTRLLVL.

This clone was seen at least ten times. This rearrangement joins TRBV9 to TRBJ1-1; 10 nucleotides align to TRBD1. Germline V gene lookup returns CDR1 SGDLS and CDR2 YYNGEE. V was pared by 3 bases and J by 0 bases, with 11 bases of the junction left unmatched. The CDR3 has 18 residues. The CDR3 coding sequence is TGTGCCAGCAGCGCGGGGGGGACAGGGGCGATGATGAACACTGAAGCTTTCTTT. Protein product: CASSAGGTGAMMNTEAFF. The full variable domain, completed using reference TRBV9 and TRBJ1-1, is DSGVTQTPKHLITATGQRVTLRCSPRSGDLSVYWYQQSLDQGLQFLIQYYNGEERAKGNILERFSAQQFPDLHSELNLSSLELGDSALYFCASSAGGTGAMMNTEAFFGQGTRLTVV.

This clone showed up just once. This sequence joins TRBV9 and TRBJ2-1; 8 positions match TRBD2. The CDR3 has 17 amino acids. Germline CDR1 is SGDLS and CDR2 is YYNGEE. V was pared by 0 bases and J by 2 bases, with 7 bases of the junction left unmatched. CDR3 sequence (DNA): TGTGCCAGCAGCGTAGGTACGGGGGGGCCCGCCTACAATGAGCAGTTCTTC. As protein: CASSVGTGGPAYNEQFF.

The chain couples TRBV5-1 to TRBJ2-3; a weak D match, TRBD2 (6 bases). Trimming removed 0 bases from V and 4 bases from J, with 9 bases in between. Germline assignment: CDR1 SGHRS and CDR2 YFSETQ. There are 14 residues in the CDR3. CDR3 DNA: TGCGCCAGCAGCTTGGGGACTAACTCAGATACGCAGTATTTT. It specifies CASSLGTNSDTQYF.

The chain has TRBV6-5 and TRBJ1-2, with D possibly matching TRBD1 (5 bases). Germline V gene sequence: CDR1 MNHEY, CDR2 SVGAGI. The length of the CDR3 is 13 residues. V was clipped by 4 bases and J by 3 bases, with 9 bases between them. The CDR3 coding sequence is TGTGCCAGCAGTTGGGGGGGGGACTATGGCTACACCTTC. Amino acid sequence: CASSWGGDYGYTF.

This chain connects TRBV2 to TRBJ1-3, with TRBD1 as a possible D gene (6 bases). V was cut by 5 bases and J by 0 bases, with 11 bases left in between. The CDR3 runs to 15 residues. Germline CDR1 is SNHLY and CDR2 is FYNNEI. In nucleotides, the CDR3 is TGTGCCAGCAGTCCCCAGGGGCTCTCTGGAAACACCATATATTTT. It yields the protein CASSPQGLSGNTIYF.

The rearrangement joins TRBV7-3 to TRBJ2-3, with D possibly TRBD2 on 6 matching bases. V was cut by 6 bases and J by 10 bases, with 17 bases left in between. This CDR3 region has 13 residues. In germline, CDR1 is SGHTA, CDR2 FQGTGA. The CDR3 sequence: CASSLDLPGAQYF. In DNA, the CDR3 is TGTGCCAGCAGTCTGGACCTGCCGGGGGCGCAGTATTTT.

The CDR3 DNA sequence: TGCAGCGTTATGCCACAGCTGGGGAACACTGAAGCTTTCTTT. Amino acid sequence: CSVMPQLGNTEAFF. The rearrangement uses TRBV29-1 and TRBJ1-1; D not resolved. Per the germline V gene, CDR1 is SQVTM and CDR2 is ANQGSEA. The CDR3 spans 14 residues. Trimming cost V 5 bases and J 1 base, with 14 bases left between them. Filled out from reference TRBV29-1 and TRBJ1-1, the complete variable domain reads SAVISQKPSRDICQRGTSLTIQCQVDSQVTMMFWYRQQPGQSLTLIATANQGSEATYESGFVIDKFPISRPNLTFSTLTVSNMSPEDSSIYLCSVMPQLGNTEAFFGQGTRLTVV.

This clone appeared a single time. The rearrangement links TRBV5-6 to TRBJ1-1; TRBD1 might be the D (5 bases). The germline V gene encodes CDR1 SGHDT and CDR2 YYEEEE. The CDR3 sequence is 16 residues long. Deletions cut 1 base from V and 2 bases from J, with 15 bases between. The CDR3: CASSLRFWGRNTEAFF. In nucleotides, the CDR3 is TGTGCCAGCAGCTTGCGTTTCTGGGGCCGAAACACTGAAGCTTTCTTT. Using reference TRBV5-6 and TRBJ1-1 for the parts outside the CDR3, the full variable domain is DAGVTQSPTHLIKTRGQQVTLRCSPKSGHDTVSWYQQALGQGPQFIFQYYEEEERQRGNFPDRFSGHQFPNYSSELNVNALLLGDSALYLCASSLRFWGRNTEAFFGQGTRLTVV.

The chain combines TRBV3-1 (or the pseudogene TRBV3-2) with TRBJ1-4; 9 nucleotides align to TRBD1. Unmatched junction bases numbered 5, after V lost 1 base and J lost 8 bases. Germline assignment: CDR1 LGHDT and CDR2 YNNKEL (reference sequence). The CDR3 runs 15 residues. CDR3 nucleotides: TGTGCCAGCAGCCAAGCCGGGACAGGGAAGGAAAAACTGTTTTTT. Translated: CASSQAGTGKEKLFF.

This clone was counted between two and nine times. V and J are TRBV7-2 and TRBJ2-2; D not resolved. CDR1 and CDR2 from the germline V gene are SGHTA and FQGNSA. CDR3 length equals 14 residues. V was clipped by 5 bases and J by 3 bases, with 10 bases between them. CDR3 DNA sequence: TGTGCCAGCAGCCCCGCGCGGTACACCGGGGAGCTGTTTTTT. Protein: CASSPARYTGELFF.

J is TRBJ1-1 and V is TRBV2; 8 nucleotides match TRBD1. The V segment lost 6 bases and the J segment 3 bases; nucleotides outside the gene matches: 6. From germline, CDR1 is SNHLY and CDR2 FYNNEI. CDR3 length: 14 amino acids. The CDR3 spells CASRDREAHTEAFF. The CDR3 nucleotides are TGTGCCAGCAGGGACAGGGAAGCCCACACTGAAGCTTTCTTT.

The chain couples TRBV7-9 to TRBJ2-3; D may be TRBD1 (6 bases). With 2 bases removed from V and 5 bases from J, the gap between germline ends came to 14 bases. Germline V gene data show CDR1 as SEHNR and CDR2 as FQNEAQ (reference sequence). The CDR3 contains 15 residues. CDR3 DNA: TGTGCCAGCAGCTTAAAAGGGGGTCTGGGAGATACGCAGTATTTT. The encoded protein is CASSLKGGLGDTQYF. The full variable domain, with the rest looked up from reference TRBV7-9 and TRBJ2-3, is DTGVSQNPRHKITKRGQNVTFRCDPISEHNRLYWYRQTLGQGPEFLTYFQNEAQLEKSRLLSDRFSAERPKGSFSTLEIQRTEQGDSAMYLCASSLKGGLGDTQYFGPGTRLTVL.

Here the CDR3 reads CASEDGVAHEQFF. DNA for the CDR3: TGTGCTAGTGAAGACGGAGTGGCCCATGAGCAGTTCTTC. The rearrangement links TRBV12-5 to TRBJ2-1, with D unclear. Germline assignment: CDR1 LGHNT and CDR2 FRNRAP. The CDR3 loop spans 13 amino acids. The V end was cut by 7 bases, the J end by 8 bases, with 15 bases between.

J is TRBJ2-2 and V is TRBV7-2, with a weak D call TRBD1 (6 bases). V was cut by 7 bases and J by 5 bases, with 11 bases left in between. CDR1 is SGHTA, CDR2 FQGNSA, per germline. This CDR3 is 13 amino acids long. DNA for the CDR3: TGTGCCAGCAATGGGGGCGTGACCGGGGAGCTGTTTTTT. Its protein product is CASNGGVTGELFF.

The rearrangement joins TRBV5-1 to TRBJ2-7, with TRBD1 identical over 8 bases. Germline V gene data show CDR1 as SGHRS and CDR2 as YFSETQ. The CDR3 loop spans 15 amino acids. The J segment lost 2 bases and the V segment lost 0 bases, leaving 4 bases of the junction unmatched. CDR3 coding DNA: TGCGCCAGCAGCTTGGCCAGGGGGCGACCCTACGAGCAGTACTTC. Residues: CASSLARGRPYEQYF. Full variable domain (missing parts from reference TRBV5-1 and TRBJ2-7): KAGVTQTPRYLIKTRGQQVTLSCSPISGHRSVSWYQQTPGQGLQFLFEYFSETQRNKGNFPGRFSGRQFSNSRSEMNVSTLELGDSALYLCASSLARGRPYEQYFGPGTRLTVT.

The chain has TRBV11-2 and TRBJ1-2; TRBD1 aligns across 7 bases. Trimming cost V 5 bases and J 5 bases; bases outside gene matches: 8. The CDR3 runs to 14 residues. Germline loops: CDR1 SGHAT, CDR2 FQNNGV. CDR3 loop: CASSLQGQTYGYTF. The CDR3 DNA sequence: TGTGCCAGCAGCCTGCAGGGACAGACTTATGGCTACACCTTC.

The CDR3 reads CASSQDFTRGRVNEKLFF. The CDR3 DNA reads as TGCGCCAGCAGCCAAGATTTTACGAGAGGCAGGGTCAATGAAAAACTGTTTTTT. The chain couples TRBV4-3 to TRBJ1-4; TRBD1 is a possible D gene (5 bases). The germline V and J ends were trimmed by 0 bases and 5 bases, with 19 bases remaining between them. There are 18 residues in the CDR3. CDR1 is LGHNA, CDR2 YSLEER, per germline.

This clone was counted between two and nine times. The chain has TRBV24-1 and TRBJ2-5; D possibly corresponds to TRBD2 (5 bases). Trimming took 2 bases from V and 5 from J, leaving 17 bases between them. CDR1 and CDR2 from the germline V gene are KGHDR and SFDVKD. The CDR3 is made up of 16 amino acids. CDR3 protein: CATSDSRGRILETQYF. CDR3 DNA sequence: TGTGCCACCAGTGATTCTCGGGGAAGGATTTTGGAGACCCAGTACTTC.

The sample holds a few counts of this clone. The gene calls are TRBV11-2 and TRBJ2-7; 8 nucleotides match TRBD2. Germline V gene sequence: CDR1 SGHAT, CDR2 FQNNGV. The CDR3 totals 17 residues. The ends lost 0 bases at V and 3 bases at J; junction bases unmatched: 10. The CDR3 DNA reads as TGTGCCAGCAGCTTAGATTCCATGGGCGGGGGGTACTACGAGCAGTACTTC. Translating gives CASSLDSMGGGYYEQYF.

This clone was seen a single time. The chain has TRBV7-9 and TRBJ1-4, with TRBD1 identical over 8 bases. The germline V gene encodes CDR1 SEHNR and CDR2 FQNEAQ (reference sequence). V was pared by 7 bases and J by 4 bases, with 20 bases of the junction left unmatched. The CDR3 has 19 residues. The CDR3 coding sequence is TGTGCCAGCACCAACTATCAAGCCCGACAGGGGAAGGGTAATGAAAAACTGTTTTTT. Residues: CASTNYQARQGKGNEKLFF. The full variable domain, in which reference TRBV7-9 and TRBJ1-4 provide the parts outside the CDR3, is DTGVSQNPRHKITKRGQNVTFRCDPISEHNRLYWYRQTLGQGPEFLTYFQNEAQLEKSRLLSDRFSAERPKGSFSTLEIQRTEQGDSAMYLCASTNYQARQGKGNEKLFFGSGTQLSVL.

This sequence joins TRBV6-5 and TRBJ1-2; D unresolved. Trimming shortened V by 6 bases and J by 8 bases, and 16 bases separated the two germline ends. This CDR3 comprises 13 residues. The germline V gene has CDR1 MNHEY and CDR2 SVGAGI. This CDR3 is CASSPSGYEGYTF. For the CDR3, the DNA is TGTGCCAGCAGCCCGTCGGGGTATGAAGGCTACACCTTC.

This clone was detected only a few times. V is TRBV10-3 and J is TRBJ1-1; weak D call: TRBD1 (5 bases). The CDR3 is 14 residues long. CDR1 ENHRY and CDR2 SYGVKD come from the germline V gene. Trimming removed 5 bases from V and 2 bases from J, with 12 bases in between. The CDR3 coding sequence is TGTGCCATCAGTTTAGACAGAACTAACACTGAAGCTTTCTTT. This sequence encodes CAISLDRTNTEAFF.

This chain connects TRBV6-2 or TRBV6-3 to TRBJ2-7; no reliable D call. CDR3 size: 12 residues. The germline V gene has CDR1 MNHEY and CDR2 SVGEGT. Trimming left V 1 base short and J 6 bases short, with 7 bases between. The CDR3 loop reads CASSYLIGEQYF. The CDR3 region has the DNA TGTGCCAGCAGTTACTTAATCGGCGAGCAGTACTTC.

The chain has TRBV4-1 and TRBJ1-2, with D possibly TRBD1 on 5 matching bases. Trimming shortened V by 1 base and J by 0 bases, and 9 bases separated the two germline ends. This CDR3 region has 15 residues. Germline V gene sequence: CDR1 MGHRA, CDR2 YSYEKL. CDR3 sequence reads: CASSQAAGTNYGYTF. The CDR3 DNA follows: TGCGCCAGCAGCCAAGCGGCAGGGACTAACTATGGCTACACCTTC.

This sequence joins TRBV6-6 and TRBJ1-5; 7 nucleotides match TRBD1. This CDR3 is built from 15 residues. V lost 6 bases, J lost 5 bases, and 10 bases stayed unmatched. Germline-derived CDR1 and CDR2 are MNHNY and SVGAGI (reference sequence). The CDR3 spells CASRGVTGVHQPQHF. The CDR3 DNA follows: TGTGCCAGCAGGGGGGTCACAGGGGTGCATCAGCCCCAGCATTTT.

The chain joins TRBV18 to TRBJ2-3; D is ambiguous. V was shortened by 6 bases and J by 2 bases, with 12 bases between the two germline ends. The CDR3 runs 14 residues. Germline CDR1 reads KGHSH; CDR2 reads LQKENI. The CDR3 sequence is CASSIGGATDTQYF. CDR3 DNA: TGTGCCAGCTCTATTGGCGGAGCCACAGATACGCAGTATTTT.

The V and J genes are TRBV11-3 and TRBJ2-2; perhaps TRBD2 as D (6 bases). The CDR3 loop spans 16 amino acids. Germline V gene sequence: CDR1 SGHNT, CDR2 YENEEA. Trimming removed 4 bases from V and 6 bases from J, with 18 bases in between. CDR3 coding DNA: TGTGCCAGCAGCTCCTGGGACTCGAAAAGCTCCGGGGAGCTGTTTTTT. Protein product: CASSSWDSKSSGELFF.

The chain joins TRBV5-1 to TRBJ1-2; 8 bases line up with TRBD1. V gave up 7 bases and J gave up 1 base; unmatched junction bases: 6. CDR1 and CDR2 from the germline V gene are SGHRS and YFSETQ. This CDR3 is built from 14 residues. DNA of the CDR3: TGCGCCAGCCGAAAGACAGGGGATAACTATGGCTACACCTTC. Its protein is CASRKTGDNYGYTF.

This sequence joins TRBV5-1 and TRBJ1-5; a weak D match, TRBD1 (6 bases). Germline V gives CDR1 SGHRS, CDR2 YFSETQ. V gave up 1 base and J gave up 6 bases, with 8 bases separating them. This CDR3 region has 13 residues. CDR3 loop: CASSLTGLQPQHF. As DNA, the CDR3 is TGCGCCAGCAGCTTGACAGGGCTTCAGCCCCAGCATTTT.

The chain combines TRBV7-9 with TRBJ1-2, with D possibly being TRBD1 (5 bases). V was shortened by 1 base and J by 7 bases, with 16 bases between the two germline ends. CDR1 is SEHNR, CDR2 FQNEAQ, per germline (reference sequence). This CDR3 region has 15 residues. DNA of the CDR3: TGTGCCAGCAGCTTAGTATCGGACACTGGTATTGGCTACACCTTC. This encodes CASSLVSDTGIGYTF.

V usage is TRBV5-4 and J usage is TRBJ1-1, with 9 bases matching TRBD1. The CDR3 has 15 amino acids. CDR1 is SGHNT, CDR2 YYREEE, per germline (reference sequence). The V and J ends lost 0 bases and 4 bases, in that order; junction bases with no gene match: 4. In DNA form, the CDR3 reads TGTGCCAGCAGCTTGGACAGGGGGCGGGTCACTGAAGCTTTCTTT. Translation: CASSLDRGRVTEAFF.